The T cell receptor (beta chain) under discussion was sequenced for a study of cytomegalovirus exposure and HLA in healthy donors. The PCR used 60 Vbeta and 13 Jbeta primers. Profiling relied on immunoSEQ multiplex PCR, and the TCRdb table lists in-frame clones only, not all of them. The sample has tens of thousands of clones; roughly 87% are singletons. This CDR3 is 12 amino acids long. The germline gives CDR1 MDHEN, CDR2 SYDVKM. V gave up 5 bases and J gave up 1 base, with 4 bases separating them. Sequenced sample: PBMCs. This sequence was found in a female donor in good health and CMV-seronegative. This chain joins TRBV28 and TRBJ2-3, with D hard to call. For the CDR3, the DNA is TGTGCCAGCAGTCGCGGCACAGATACGCAGTATTTT. Translating gives CASSRGTDTQYF.